This T cell receptor (beta chain) stems from a study of blood T cell repertoires in COVID-19. Germline V gene data show CDR1 as SGHTA and CDR2 as FQGNSA. The CDR3 runs 16 residues. V shed 6 bases, J shed 3 bases, and the junction held 9 bases outside the gene matches. Generated by immunoSEQ multiplex PCR, the TCRdb table keeps only in-frame clones and is missing some. The sample has about 220,000 clones, about four fifths seen once. The genes are TRBV7-2 and TRBJ2-3; 10 bases align to TRBD2. The sequencing input was PBMCs or T cells enriched from blood (not recorded which). The sequence derives from a woman in her thirties or forties who had been exposed to COVID-19. The CDR3 DNA follows: TGTGCCAGCAGTTACGCTAGCGGGGGAGGAACAGATACGCAGTATTTT. This encodes CASSYASGGGTDTQYF.